This T cell receptor beta chain stems from a study of OX40 agonist ivuxolimab in advanced cancers. Study details: A partial response was reached by three patients: one with hepatocellular carcinoma and two with cutaneous melanoma.

Remarks on this clone: What it binds is unknown.

Sequenced by immunoSEQ multiplex PCR; TCRdb stores in-frame clones only, minus some. The table shows roughly 60,000 clones, with roughly 84% occurring only once. The V gene lost 6 bases and the J gene lost 4 bases, with 12 bases spanning the gap. In germline, CDR1 is MNHEY, CDR2 SVGAGI. The CDR3 length is 14 residues. Findings and limits, study-wide: Expanded clones belonging to CD8+ T cells outnumbered, on average, those of CD4+.

This TCR was recovered from an adult with an advanced solid tumor such as melanoma, head and neck, liver or kidney cancer. The chain uses TRBV6-5 and TRBJ2-2; D is unresolved. The sample in question was CD4+ or CD8+ T cells sorted from blood, obtained in a trial of the OX40 agonist ivuxolimab. The CDR3 is CASRHLPSTGELFF. As DNA, the CDR3 is TGTGCCAGCAGACACCTGCCGAGCACCGGGGAGCTGTTTTTT.